One T cell receptor (beta chain) is described in this entry. Its antigen is as yet unknown. These data come from a study of cytomegalovirus exposure and HLA in healthy donors. Researchers ran the PCR with 60 Vbeta and 13 Jbeta primers. Assay: immunoSEQ multiplex PCR; the TCRdb copy retains only in-frame clones and omits some. The sample gives tens of thousands of clones, 75% to 85% of which show up once; under 15% is in the top ten. The CDR3 has 14 amino acids. V was trimmed by 3 bases and J by 4 bases, leaving 12 bases between them. The V gene's germline CDR1 is SNHLY and CDR2 FYNNEI. Notes on the study in general: Researchers reported in a later analysis that a missense DCLRE1C variant was tied to TCR beta V- and J-gene trimming.

This chain joins TRBV2 and TRBJ1-2, with D perhaps matching TRBD1 (6 bases). Sequencing was carried out using PBMCs. The TCR originated in a woman in her thirties or forties in good health and CMV-seropositive. The CDR3 DNA sequence: TGTGCCAGCAGTGATACAGGGTTGGGCTATGGCTACACCTTC. As protein: CASSDTGLGYGYTF. The variable domain in full, completed from reference TRBV2 and TRBJ1-2, reads EPEVTQTPSHQVTQMGQEVILRCVPISNHLYFYWYRQILGQKVEFLVSFYNNEISEKSEIFDDQFSVERPDGSNFTLKIRSTKLEDSAMYFCASSDTGLGYGYTFGSGTRLTVV.